What follows are 27 T cell receptor beta chains derived from one specimen sequenced in a study of beta chain features in type 1 diabetes. What was sequenced were expressed TCRB transcripts, since all of the isolated RNA had been reverse transcribed. TCRdb's copy holds only in-frame clones and misses some; the assay was immunoSEQ multiplex PCR. The sample contains some 900,000 clones, 17% of which appear only once. Sequencing was carried out using naive CD4+ T cells from blood. These TCRs come from a woman aged 18-35 years in good health.

The table lists this clone with a few counts. The chain joins TRBV18 to TRBJ2-2, with 7 nucleotides matching TRBD2. V was pared by 3 bases and J by 4 bases, with 11 bases of the junction left unmatched. CDR1 is KGHSH and CDR2 is LQKENI in the germline V gene. The CDR3 contains 17 residues. As DNA, the CDR3 is TGTGCCAGCTCACCGACACCTAGCGGAAGGCCCACCGGGGAGCTGTTTTTT. Translated, it gives CASSPTPSGRPTGELFF.

The rearrangement links TRBV9 to TRBJ2-5; a weak D match, TRBD2 (6 bases). The V gene's germline CDR1 is SGDLS and CDR2 YYNGEE. CDR3 length: 14 amino acids. V was pared by 0 bases and J by 5 bases, with 11 bases between. This CDR3 reads CASSVGWRGETQYF. As DNA, the CDR3 is TGTGCCAGCAGCGTAGGGTGGAGGGGTGAGACCCAGTACTTC.

This chain links TRBV7-9 with TRBJ2-5; D perhaps matches TRBD1 (5 bases). The CDR3 runs to 14 residues. Per germline, CDR1 SEHNR and CDR2 FQNEAQ (reference sequence). Trimming removed 7 bases from V and 2 bases from J, with 14 bases in between. DNA for the CDR3: TGTGCCAGCAACATTGGACAAGGACAAGAGACCCAGTACTTC. Amino acids: CASNIGQGQETQYF.

CDR3 nucleotide sequence: TGTGCCAGCAGTTTATGGTTGGGAGGGCCCCGGGACAATGAGCAGTTCTTC. This codes for CASSLWLGGPRDNEQFF. The chain joins TRBV27 to TRBJ2-1; 7 bases are a match to TRBD2. The ends lost 1 base at V and 5 bases at J; junction bases unmatched: 11. The CDR3 runs to 17 residues. Looked up from germline, CDR1 is MNHEY and CDR2 is SMNVEV (reference sequence).

The J gene is TRBJ2-1, the V gene TRBV6-5; D perhaps matches TRBD1 (6 bases). Per germline, CDR1 MNHEY and CDR2 SVGAGI. This CDR3 region has 15 residues. The V end was cut by 4 bases, the J end by 6 bases, with 16 bases between. The CDR3 DNA reads as TGTGCCAGCAGTTCCTCAACCCAGGGGTTCAATGAGCAGTTCTTC. This sequence encodes CASSSSTQGFNEQFF.

This clone was seen repeatedly, ten times or more. The sample contains more than one DNA sequence encoding this CDR3. This sequence joins TRBV2 and TRBJ2-5; D not certain. From germline, CDR1 is SNHLY and CDR2 FYNNEI. The CDR3 has 11 amino acids. V lost 6 bases, J lost 2 bases, and 4 bases lay in between. CDR3 nucleotide sequence: TGTGCCAGCAGGGAACAAGAGACCCAGTACTTC. This gives the protein CASREQETQYF.

This clone was seen a handful of times. This chain joins TRBV7-9 and TRBJ1-1, with 10 bases lining up with TRBD1. The CDR3 is 15 residues long. Trimming at V came to 1 base and at J to 3 bases, leaving 2 bases not matched to a gene. Germline V CDR1 and CDR2: SEHNR, FQNEAQ (reference sequence). The CDR3 DNA reads as TGTGCCAGCAGCTTAGGGGGGACAGGGGACACTGAAGCTTTCTTT. This translates into CASSLGGTGDTEAFF.

The chain links TRBV28 to TRBJ2-4, with a weak D call TRBD2 (5 bases). Deletions cut 6 bases from V and 6 bases from J, with 12 bases between. The CDR3 contains 13 residues. Germline lookup yields CDR1 MDHEN and CDR2 SYDVKM. DNA of the CDR3: TGTGCCAGCAGCTCCCCTGGGAGAAACATTCAGTACTTC. It encodes CASSSPGRNIQYF. The whole variable domain, remainder taken from reference TRBV28 and TRBJ2-4, is DVKVTQSSRYLVKRTGEKVFLECVQDMDHENMFWYRQDPGLGLRLIYFSYDVKMKEKGDIPEGYSVSREKKERFSLILESASTNQTSMYLCASSSPGRNIQYFGAGTRLSVL.

This clone has more than one count but fewer than ten. This chain connects TRBV7-2 to TRBJ1-5; TRBD1 matches 7 bases. Germline V CDR1 and CDR2: SGHTA, FQGNSA. With V trimmed by 1 base and J by 4 bases, 7 bases remained unmatched. The CDR3 has 16 amino acids. The CDR3 region is CASSLGTGAGNQPQHF. Written as DNA, the CDR3 is TGTGCCAGCAGCTTAGGAACAGGGGCGGGTAATCAGCCCCAGCATTTT.

This clone appeared a few times. The chain carries TRBV7-2 and TRBJ1-2; D remains unclear. The length of the CDR3 is 14 residues. The V and J ends lost 5 bases and 2 bases respectively, with 12 bases between them. Germline V CDR1 and CDR2: SGHTA, FQGNSA. For the CDR3, the DNA is TGTGCCAGCAGCCCCGGAACCTGGAACTATGGCTACACCTTC. Protein sequence: CASSPGTWNYGYTF.

The chain links TRBV6-5 to TRBJ2-2; 9 bases match TRBD1. CDR3 length: 15 residues. V lost 6 bases and J lost 6; bases outside the gene matches: 8. Per germline, CDR1 MNHEY and CDR2 SVGAGI. The CDR3 spells CASRSPGTGSGELFF. The CDR3 DNA is TGTGCCAGCAGATCTCCCGGGACAGGGTCCGGGGAGCTGTTTTTT.

This chain uses TRBV7-6 with TRBJ2-2; D is undetermined. CDR1 and CDR2 from the germline V gene are SGHVS and FNYEAQ. The CDR3 is made up of 16 amino acids. Trimming left V 1 base short and J 0 bases short, with 9 bases between. The CDR3 region has the DNA TGTGCCAGCAGCTTAGGTGGACCTACGAACACCGGGGAGCTGTTTTTT. It codes for CASSLGGPTNTGELFF. Full variable domain (missing parts from reference TRBV7-6 and TRBJ2-2): GAGVSQSPRYKVTKRGQDVALRCDPISGHVSLYWYRQALGQGPEFLTYFNYEAQQDKSGLPNDRFSAERPEGSISTLTIQRTEQRDSAMYRCASSLGGPTNTGELFFGEGSRLTVL.

The sample holds a few counts of this clone. The chain carries TRBV18 and TRBJ1-2, with 9 bases identical to TRBD1. The CDR3 sequence is 16 residues long. Germline CDR1 and CDR2: KGHSH and LQKENI. V lost 2 bases, J lost 4 bases, and 8 bases stayed unmatched. CDR3: CASSPLRTGDGYGYTF. The CDR3 coding sequence is TGTGCCAGCTCACCATTGAGGACAGGGGACGGCTATGGCTACACCTTC. Looking up the rest from reference TRBV18 and TRBJ1-2 gives the full variable domain: NAGVMQNPRHLVRRRGQEARLRCSPMKGHSHVYWYRQLPEEGLKFMVYLQKENIIDESGMPKERFSAEFPKEGPSILRIQQVVRGDSAAYFCASSPLRTGDGYGYTFGSGTRLTVV.

This clone was picked up a small number of times. The chain couples TRBV6-6 to TRBJ1-5; D is undetermined. There are 13 residues in the CDR3. Trimming stripped 2 bases from V and 6 bases from J, with 8 bases between. Germline assignment: CDR1 MNHNY and CDR2 SVGAGI (reference sequence). Here the CDR3 DNA reads TGTGCCAGCAGTTACAGGGCGAGTCAGCCCCAGCATTTT. Protein: CASSYRASQPQHF.

The rearrangement uses TRBV4-3 and TRBJ2-3; the match to TRBD2 covers 7 bases. Germline V gene sequence: CDR1 LGHNA, CDR2 YSLEER. Losses at the gene ends were 3 bases for V and 6 bases for J; bases not matched to a gene: 12. This CDR3 spans 16 amino acids. DNA of the CDR3: TGCGCCAGCAGCCAGCTCGGAGCGGGAATTAGGGATACGCAGTATTTT. The encoded protein is CASSQLGAGIRDTQYF.

This rearrangement joins TRBV7-3 to TRBJ1-2; no reliable D call. This CDR3 region has 14 residues. V was shortened by 5 bases and J by 8 bases, with 18 bases between the two germline ends. Germline-derived CDR1 and CDR2 are SGHTA and FQGTGA. Here the CDR3 reads CASSPIPGGGGYTF. CDR3 in DNA: TGTGCCAGCAGCCCGATACCCGGAGGCGGCGGCTACACCTTC.

A few counts support this clone. V is TRBV5-4 and J is TRBJ1-1; D possibly corresponds to TRBD1 (5 bases). Germline V gene lookup returns CDR1 SGHNT and CDR2 YYREEE (reference sequence). Trimming cost V 2 bases and J 8 bases, with 16 bases left between them. The CDR3 covers 14 residues. The CDR3 here is CASSLRQGVREAFF. In DNA form, the CDR3 reads TGTGCCAGCAGCTTACGGCAGGGTGTCAGGGAAGCTTTCTTT.

The table lists this clone with a count of one. The chain has TRBV10-1 and TRBJ2-5; D may be TRBD1 (5 bases). Per germline, CDR1 WNHNN and CDR2 SYGVQD (reference sequence). With 4 bases removed from V and 7 bases from J, the gap between germline ends came to 13 bases. This CDR3 contains 13 residues. This CDR3 reads CASSVGRVGTQYF. CDR3 bases: TGCGCCAGCAGTGTCGGCAGGGTAGGGACCCAGTACTTC.

This clone showed up just a few times. The chain recombines TRBV5-4 with TRBJ2-7; D may be TRBD2 (6 bases). The V end was cut by 1 base, the J end by 4 bases, with 9 bases between. The CDR3 spans 13 residues. Germline V lookup: CDR1 SGHNT, CDR2 YYREEE (reference sequence). The CDR3 sequence: CASSLYGTYEQYF. CDR3 DNA sequence: TGTGCCAGCAGCTTGTATGGGACTTACGAGCAGTACTTC.

The table lists this clone with a few counts. The chain links TRBV6-1 to TRBJ2-3; the D is unclear. The germline V and J ends were trimmed by 8 bases and 6 bases, with 9 bases remaining between them. CDR3 length: 11 amino acids. CDR1 and CDR2 (germline): MNHNS, SASEGT. Here the CDR3 reads CASPSGDTQYF. The CDR3 DNA sequence: TGTGCCAGCCCTTCGGGCGATACGCAGTATTTT.

This clone was detected a few times. This sample also contains other DNA sequences that code for the same CDR3. The CDR3 bases are TGTGCCAGCAGTGAATCTGGTAGTTCCTACGAGCAGTACTTC. Translated, it gives CASSESGSSYEQYF. The chain is built from TRBV25-1 and TRBJ2-7; D remains unclear. The CDR3 is 14 amino acids. V lost 1 base to trimming and J lost 1 base, with 8 bases between them. Germline loops: CDR1 MGHDK, CDR2 SYGVNS.

This chain connects TRBV29-1 to TRBJ2-3; no definite D call. Germline values: CDR1 SQVTM, CDR2 ANQGSEA. The CDR3 spans 11 residues. The V and J ends lost 7 bases and 4 bases respectively, with 9 bases between them. The CDR3 reads CSASHPDTQYF. The CDR3 DNA reads as TGCAGCGCCTCACACCCAGATACGCAGTATTTT.

This chain connects TRBV6-6 to TRBJ2-3; 7 bases are a match to TRBD2. Germline values: CDR1 MNHNY, CDR2 SVGAGI (reference sequence). This CDR3 spans 15 amino acids. Trimming removed 6 bases from V and 0 bases from J; junction bases left unmatched: 6. The CDR3 sequence: CASSLTSRSTDTQYF. For the CDR3, the DNA is TGTGCCAGCAGCCTGACTAGCAGAAGCACAGATACGCAGTATTTT.

The genes are TRBV18 and TRBJ2-1, with 10 nucleotides matching TRBD2. From germline, CDR1 is KGHSH and CDR2 LQKENI. The CDR3 extends over 14 amino acids. V lost 2 bases and J lost 8; bases outside the gene matches: 3. The CDR3 spells CASSPTGTSDEQFF. In nucleotides, the CDR3 is TGTGCCAGCTCACCAACCGGGACTAGCGATGAGCAGTTCTTC.

This clone came up a few times. The V gene is TRBV9, the J gene TRBJ2-2; a possible D gene is TRBD2 (6 bases). V was shortened by 4 bases and J by 4 bases, with 29 bases between the two germline ends. The germline CDR1 and CDR2 sequences are SGDLS and YYNGEE. The CDR3 is 20 residues long. DNA of the CDR3: TGTGCCAGCAGCCTCCGCCTCATGCGGCAACCGGGGGTATTCACCGGGGAGCTGTTTTTT. The encoded protein is CASSLRLMRQPGVFTGELFF.

This clone was seen only a few times. The gene calls are TRBV7-2 and TRBJ2-7; D possibly matches TRBD1 or TRBD2 (6 bases each). The CDR3 is 16 residues long. The V end was cut by 2 bases, the J end by 0 bases, with 14 bases between. CDR1 and CDR2 (germline): SGHTA, FQGNSA. CDR3 protein: CASSLFGGGSSYEQYF. The CDR3 DNA reads TGTGCCAGCAGCTTATTCGGAGGGGGAAGCTCCTACGAGCAGTACTTC.

This clone was picked up a small number of times. The chain carries TRBV15 and TRBJ2-1, with a possible D match to TRBD1 (6 bases). Germline assignment: CDR1 LNHNV and CDR2 YYDKDF (reference sequence). The germline V and J ends were trimmed by 2 bases and 3 bases, with 20 bases remaining between them. The CDR3 covers 18 residues. The DNA of the CDR3 is TGTGCCACCAGCAGACGTATCCCAGGGGTGGGCCTCTACAATGAGCAGTTCTTC. It translates to CATSRRIPGVGLYNEQFF.